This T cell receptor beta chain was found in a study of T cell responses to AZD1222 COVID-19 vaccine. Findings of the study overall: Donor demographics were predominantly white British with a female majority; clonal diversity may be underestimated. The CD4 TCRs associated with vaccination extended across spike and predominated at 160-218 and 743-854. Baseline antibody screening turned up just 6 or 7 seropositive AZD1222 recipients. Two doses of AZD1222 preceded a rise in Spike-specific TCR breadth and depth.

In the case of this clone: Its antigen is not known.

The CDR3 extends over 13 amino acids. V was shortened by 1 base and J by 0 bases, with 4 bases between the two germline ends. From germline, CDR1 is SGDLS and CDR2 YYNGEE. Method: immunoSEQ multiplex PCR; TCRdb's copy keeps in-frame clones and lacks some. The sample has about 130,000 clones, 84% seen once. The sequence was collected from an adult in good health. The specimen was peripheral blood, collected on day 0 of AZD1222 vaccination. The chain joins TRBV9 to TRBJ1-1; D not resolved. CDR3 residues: CASSVYVNTEAFF. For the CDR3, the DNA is TGTGCCAGCAGCGTATACGTGAACACTGAAGCTTTCTTT.